The clone carrying this T cell receptor beta chain has a handful of counts. Its antigen is currently unknown. The record originates from a study of vaccination and CD4 T cells after COVID-19. Germline V gene sequence: CDR1 DFQATT, CDR2 SNEGSKA (reference sequence). The ends lost 1 base at V and 3 bases at J; junction bases unmatched: 0. The CDR3 is 15 residues long. Sequence data for DNA of cultured CD4+ T cells were generated by the Oncomine TCR Beta short-read assay. MiXCR, run by TCRdb on the PCR reads, gives a single entry per CDR3 protein. The table shows some 20,000 distinct CDR3 sequences, with 43% occurring only once. Documented treatment: roughly nine-day PBMC culture with coronavirus spike peptide pools or control peptides (ViraFEST assay).

The receptor was derived from a human donor who had recovered from COVID-19. The chain uses TRBV20-1 and TRBJ2-3; 14 positions match TRBD2. The sample was CD4+ T cells from blood, cultured in vitro, taken after SARS-CoV-2 vaccination. This chain's CDR3 is CSARGTSGRTDTQYF. The DNA for the CDR3 is TGCAGTGCTAGAGGGACTAGCGGGAGGACAGATACGCAGTATTTT.